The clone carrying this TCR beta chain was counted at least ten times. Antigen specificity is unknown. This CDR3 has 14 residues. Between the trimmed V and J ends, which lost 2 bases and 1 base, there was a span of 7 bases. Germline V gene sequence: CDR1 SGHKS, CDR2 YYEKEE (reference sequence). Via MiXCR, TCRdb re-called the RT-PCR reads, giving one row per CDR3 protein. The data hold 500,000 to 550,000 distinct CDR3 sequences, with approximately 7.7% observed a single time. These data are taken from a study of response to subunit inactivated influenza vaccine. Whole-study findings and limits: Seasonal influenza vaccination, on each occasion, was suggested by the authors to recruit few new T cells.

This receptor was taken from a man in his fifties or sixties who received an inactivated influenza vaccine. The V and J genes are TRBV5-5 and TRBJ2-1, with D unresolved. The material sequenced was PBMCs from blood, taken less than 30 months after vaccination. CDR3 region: CASSLLSSYNEQFF. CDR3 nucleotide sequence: TGTGCCAGCAGCTTACTAAGTTCCTACAATGAGCAGTTCTTC.